The T cell receptor (beta chain) described here comes from a study of blood T cell repertoires in COVID-19. Study overall: Nucleic acid was either cDNA or gDNA, and it came from T cells, B-cell-depleted T cells, or PBMCs.

The CDR3 sequence is 15 residues long. The germline gives CDR1 LGHNT, CDR2 FRNRAP. V shed 6 bases and J shed 0 bases, with 12 bases lying between them. Followed longitudinally, the Seattle patients had been enrolled during active infection. Original methodology: Scientists estimated how many nucleated cells there were by amplifying reference gene primers. Here immunoSEQ multiplex PCR was the method, and the copy in TCRdb shows in-frame clones only, minus some. V and J calls and clone size come straight from that table; D and trimming were deduced from the DNA. The profile covers roughly 190,000 clones, with 90% to 95% appearing a single time and 0.6% to 0.8% taken by the ten largest.

The receptor comes from a man between 25 and 39 years old with COVID-19, enrolled during active disease. The sequencing input was peripheral blood. The chain combines TRBV12-5 with TRBJ1-5; a possible D gene is TRBD1 (5 bases). Written as DNA, the CDR3 is TGTGCTAGTGGGCTGGGGGGATATAGCAATCAGCCCCAGCATTTT. This translates into CASGLGGYSNQPQHF.